This TCR beta chain was retrieved from a study of cytomegalovirus exposure and HLA in healthy donors. Study-level results: A reported reduction in N-insertions relative to the approximately 600-donor mean was seen in an Asian-associated ancestry cluster in a later analysis. Overall, approximately 150 TCR beta chains were annotated as cytomegalovirus-associated.

As for this clone: Its antigen is currently unknown.

Use of 60 Vbeta and 13 Jbeta primers characterized the PCR. Clones were sequenced by immunoSEQ multiplex PCR, and TCRdb holds only the in-frame ones, with some missing. The profile covers 110,000 to 150,000 clones, with 76% appearing a single time and approximately 4% taken by the ten largest. The V and J ends lost 0 bases and 2 bases, in that order; junction bases with no gene match: 5. Per the germline V gene, CDR1 is SGHNT and CDR2 is YYREEE (reference sequence). This CDR3 is built from 15 residues. The chain carries TRBV5-4 and TRBJ2-7, with 7 bases matching TRBD1. The TCR was taken from a man aged 18-30 years in good health and CMV-seronegative. The sample comprised PBMCs. The DNA for the CDR3 is TGTGCCAGCAGCTTGGGACAGGGCAGGGCCTACGAGCAGTACTTC. Translation: CASSLGQGRAYEQYF.